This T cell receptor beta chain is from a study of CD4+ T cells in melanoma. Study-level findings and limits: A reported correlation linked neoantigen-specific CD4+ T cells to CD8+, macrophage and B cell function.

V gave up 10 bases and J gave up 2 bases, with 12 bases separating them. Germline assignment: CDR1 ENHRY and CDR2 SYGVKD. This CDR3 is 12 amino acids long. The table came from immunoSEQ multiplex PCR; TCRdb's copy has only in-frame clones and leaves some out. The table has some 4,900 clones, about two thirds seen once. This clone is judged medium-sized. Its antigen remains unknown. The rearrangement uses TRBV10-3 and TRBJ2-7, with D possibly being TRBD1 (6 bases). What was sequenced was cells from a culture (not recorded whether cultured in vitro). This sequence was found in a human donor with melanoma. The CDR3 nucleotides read TGTGCCAGCTGGGACACCCCCTACGAGCAGTACTTC. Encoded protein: CASWDTPYEQYF.